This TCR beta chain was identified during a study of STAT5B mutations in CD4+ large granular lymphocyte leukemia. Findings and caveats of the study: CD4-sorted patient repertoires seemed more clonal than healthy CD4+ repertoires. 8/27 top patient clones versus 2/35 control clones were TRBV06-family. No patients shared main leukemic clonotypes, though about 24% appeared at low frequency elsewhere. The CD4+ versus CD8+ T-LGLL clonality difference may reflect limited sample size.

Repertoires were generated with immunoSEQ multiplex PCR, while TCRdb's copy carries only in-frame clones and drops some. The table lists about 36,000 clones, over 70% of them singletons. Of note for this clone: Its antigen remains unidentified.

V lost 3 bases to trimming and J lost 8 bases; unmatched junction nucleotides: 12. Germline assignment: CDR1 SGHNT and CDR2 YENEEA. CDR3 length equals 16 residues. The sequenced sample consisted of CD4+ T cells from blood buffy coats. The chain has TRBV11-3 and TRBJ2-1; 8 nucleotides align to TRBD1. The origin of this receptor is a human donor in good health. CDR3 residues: CASSLLGQVKSDEQFF. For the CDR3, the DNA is TGTGCCAGCAGCTTGTTGGGACAGGTAAAGAGCGATGAGCAGTTCTTC. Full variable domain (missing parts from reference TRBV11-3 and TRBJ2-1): EAGVVQSPRYKIIEKKQPVAFWCNPISGHNTLYWYLQNLGQGPELLIRYENEEAVDDSQLPKDRFSAERLKGVDSTLKIQPAELGDSAVYLCASSLLGQVKSDEQFFGPGTRLTVL.